Listed below are T cell receptor beta chains from one sample, sequenced in a study of T-cell reconstitution after alpha-beta-depleted transplantation in children. TCRdb used MiXCR to reprocess the PCR reads, holding one entry per CDR3 protein. The sample includes some 100,000 distinct CDR3 sequences, about 14% of them seen just once. This material consisted of PBMCs, mostly from graft donor cells, taken 180 days after TCRalphabeta/CD19-depleted stem cell transplant. The receptor set was obtained from a male patient aged 2-15 years who had a stem cell transplant for acute lymphoblastic leukemia, so the T cells may come from the graft donor. Each CDR3 is given with its conserved first and last residue. Fields, in order: V gene, clone size, J gene, D gene, CDR3 protein, CDR3 DNA. D genes are given only for firm matches. Only some rows state a clone size, as once, few, many or a class for expanded clones.

v_gene: TRBV2
abundance: few
j_gene: TRBJ1-1
d_gene: TRBD1
CDR3aa: CASSVGQGMVTEAFF
CDR3nt: TGTGCCAGCAGTGTGGGACAGGGGATGGTTACTGAAGCTTTCTTT

v_gene: TRBV7-9
abundance: few
j_gene: TRBJ1-2
d_gene: -
CDR3aa: CASSRTNPNYGYTF
CDR3nt: TGTGCCAGCAGCAGGACTAATCCTAACTATGGCTACACCTTC

v_gene: TRBV7-2
abundance: -
j_gene: TRBJ1-4
d_gene: -
CDR3aa: CASSLVWGEKLFF
CDR3nt: TGTGCCAGCAGCTTAGTTTGGGGCGAAAAACTGTTTTTT

v_gene: TRBV7-2
abundance: few
j_gene: TRBJ2-3
d_gene: TRBD1
CDR3aa: CASSSRQGRDTQYF
CDR3nt: TGTGCCAGCAGCTCCCGACAGGGTCGGGATACGCAGTATTTT

v_gene: TRBV6-5
abundance: -
j_gene: TRBJ2-6
d_gene: TRBD1
CDR3aa: CASSFSGQTSGANVLTF
CDR3nt: TGTGCCAGCAGTTTCTCGGGACAGACCTCTGGGGCCAACGTCCTGACTTTC

v_gene: TRBV11-2
abundance: many
j_gene: TRBJ2-7
d_gene: -
CDR3aa: CASSGNYEQYF
CDR3nt: TGTGCCAGCAGCGGTAACTACGAGCAGTACTTC

v_gene: TRBV2
abundance: -
j_gene: TRBJ2-3
d_gene: TRBD1
CDR3aa: CASSSTGGRTDTQYF
CDR3nt: TGTGCCAGCAGTTCGACAGGGGGGAGAACAGATACGCAGTATTTT

v_gene: TRBV7-8
abundance: few
j_gene: TRBJ2-3
d_gene: -
CDR3aa: CASSKSTDTQYF
CDR3nt: TGTGCCAGCAGCAAATCAACAGATACGCAGTATTTT

v_gene: TRBV19
abundance: few
j_gene: TRBJ1-5
d_gene: TRBD1
CDR3aa: CASTDRENQPQHF
CDR3nt: TGTGCCAGTACGGACAGGGAGAATCAGCCCCAGCATTTT

v_gene: TRBV5-6
abundance: -
j_gene: TRBJ2-5
d_gene: TRBD2
CDR3aa: CASSLTSGGPQETQSF
CDR3nt: TGTGCCAGCAGCTTAACTAGCGGGGGGCCCCAAGAGACCCAGTCCTTC

v_gene: TRBV7-2
abundance: few
j_gene: TRBJ2-3
d_gene: TRBD2
CDR3aa: CASSSRLAGGKDTQYF
CDR3nt: TGTGCCAGCAGCTCGAGACTAGCGGGGGGCAAGGATACGCAGTATTTT

v_gene: TRBV7-9
abundance: few
j_gene: TRBJ1-1
d_gene: TRBD1
CDR3aa: CASSLGSGTGNTEAFF
CDR3nt: TGTGCCAGCAGCTTAGGGTCCGGGACAGGGAACACTGAAGCTTTCTTT

v_gene: TRBV5-1
abundance: few
j_gene: TRBJ2-7
d_gene: TRBD1
CDR3aa: CASSFTGGLPYEQYF
CDR3nt: TGCGCCAGCAGCTTTACAGGGGGCCTGCCCTACGAGCAGTACTTC

v_gene: TRBV24-1
abundance: -
j_gene: TRBJ2-4
d_gene: -
CDR3aa: CATSEPPTGYKNIQYF
CDR3nt: TGTGCCACCAGTGAACCCCCTACAGGGTACAAAAACATTCAGTACTTC

v_gene: TRBV5-5
abundance: -
j_gene: TRBJ1-2
d_gene: -
CDR3aa: CASSSGLTYYGYTF
CDR3nt: TGTGCCAGCAGCTCGGGACTAACATACTATGGCTACACCTTC

v_gene: TRBV7-9
abundance: few
j_gene: TRBJ1-2
d_gene: -
CDR3aa: CASSTGWVQYGYTF
CDR3nt: TGTGCCAGCAGCACGGGATGGGTCCAATATGGCTACACCTTC